Detailed here is one T cell receptor (beta chain). CDR3 length equals 14 residues. J gave up 6 bases and V 3 bases, and 6 bases lay outside the gene matches. From germline, CDR1 is SGHRS and CDR2 YFSETQ. The source of the sample is a study of blood T cell repertoires in COVID-19. As processed by the authors: Amplified reference gene primers provided the basis for estimating nucleated cell counts. The assay was immunoSEQ multiplex PCR, and TCRdb's table has in-frame clones only and misses some. The V and J calls and clone size were taken over from that table, and D and trimming were inferred from the DNA. Here the sample spans 200,000 to 250,000 clones, more than 75% being singletons.

The V call is TRBV5-1, the J call TRBJ2-5, with 9 nucleotides matching TRBD1. Sequenced material: peripheral blood. This clonotype originated in a man aged 35 to 55 with acute or convalescent COVID-19. The CDR3: CASSSTGGVQTQYF. In DNA form, the CDR3 reads TGCGCCAGCAGCTCCACAGGGGGCGTCCAGACCCAGTACTTC.